These 10 T cell receptor beta chains originate from one sample sequenced in a study of T cell responses to AZD1222 COVID-19 vaccine. Clones were sequenced by immunoSEQ multiplex PCR, and TCRdb holds only the in-frame ones, with some missing. The data contain some 80,000 clones, around 88% of them singletons. Sample: peripheral blood, taken 28 days after the second dose of the MenACWY control vaccine. The receptors originated from an adult who received the MenACWY meningococcal vaccine as a control.

The chain couples TRBV18 to TRBJ1-6; D remains ambiguous. The CDR3 is made up of 14 amino acids. V lost 2 bases and J 3 bases, leaving 5 bases between the germline ends. CDR1 and CDR2 (germline): KGHSH, LQKENI. The CDR3 region is CASSPGLYNSPLHF. CDR3 bases: TGTGCCAGCTCACCAGGACTCTATAATTCACCCCTCCACTTT.

The rearrangement uses TRBV6-5 and TRBJ1-2; 7 bases fit TRBD1. J was trimmed by 6 bases and V by 3 bases; bases with no gene match: 7. Germline CDR1 reads MNHEY; CDR2 reads SVGAGI. This CDR3 has 14 amino acids. DNA of the CDR3: TGTGCCAGCAGTTATACAGGGGATGTCAATGGCTACACCTTC. This translates into CASSYTGDVNGYTF.

The sample holds one count of this clone. J is TRBJ2-3 and V is TRBV4-2; a possible D gene is TRBD2 (6 bases). The CDR3 is made up of 14 amino acids. Trimming left V 1 base short and J 2 bases short, with 7 bases between. Germline V gene data show CDR1 as LGHNA and CDR2 as YNFKEQ. CDR3 sequence: CASSQGGDTDTQYF. CDR3 coding DNA: TGTGCCAGCAGCCAAGGCGGGGACACAGATACGCAGTATTTT.

This sequence joins TRBV5-1 and TRBJ1-4; 11 bases line up with TRBD1. The CDR3 loop spans 16 amino acids. The junction had 9 bases not matched to a gene; V was cut back by 3 bases and J by 8 bases. Germline V gives CDR1 SGHRS, CDR2 YFSETQ. CDR3 sequence: CASSSGPGTGGEKLFF. The CDR3 nucleotides read TGCGCCAGCAGCTCTGGCCCCGGGACAGGGGGGGAAAAACTGTTTTTT. The full variable domain, its missing parts supplied by reference TRBV5-1 and TRBJ1-4, is KAGVTQTPRYLIKTRGQQVTLSCSPISGHRSVSWYQQTPGQGLQFLFEYFSETQRNKGNFPGRFSGRQFSNSRSEMNVSTLELGDSALYLCASSSGPGTGGEKLFFGSGTQLSVL.

The chain carries TRBV2 and TRBJ1-5; D is unclear. Germline values: CDR1 SNHLY, CDR2 FYNNEI. The V end lost 4 bases, the J end lost 7 bases, and 14 bases lay between the germline ends. This CDR3 is 14 amino acids long. CDR3 sequence: CASSAMGVGQPQHF. The CDR3 DNA follows: TGTGCCAGCAGTGCTATGGGCGTGGGACAGCCCCAGCATTTT.

This chain joins TRBV6-5 and TRBJ2-1; 7 nucleotides align to TRBD2. The CDR3 runs 14 residues. Germline CDR1 is MNHEY and CDR2 is SVGAGI. After removal of 6 bases from V and 4 bases from J, the junction contained 6 bases not matched to a gene. CDR3 DNA: TGTGCCAGCAGCCTAAGCGGGGCATACAATGAGCAGTTCTTC. It translates to CASSLSGAYNEQFF.

The rearrangement links TRBV19 to TRBJ1-5; D is possibly TRBD1 (6 bases). In germline, CDR1 is LNHDA, CDR2 SQIVND (reference sequence). Trimming left V 2 bases short and J 2 bases short, with 13 bases between. CDR3 size: 16 residues. The CDR3 reads CASSISRGGGNQPQHF. The CDR3 coding sequence is TGTGCCAGTAGTATATCAAGAGGGGGGGGCAATCAGCCCCAGCATTTT.

The rearrangement uses TRBV10-3 and TRBJ1-2; tentative D call: TRBD1 (5 bases). The CDR3 sequence is 14 residues long. CDR1 and CDR2 from the germline V gene are ENHRY and SYGVKD. Trimming pared 10 bases from V and 1 base from J, leaving 16 bases between. CDR3 DNA sequence: TGTGCCACCTCCCGCGCGGGGGATAACTATGGCTACACCTTC. This translates into CATSRAGDNYGYTF.

V and J are TRBV19 and TRBJ1-5; D gene unclear. There are 14 residues in the CDR3. Germline V gene data show CDR1 as LNHDA and CDR2 as SQIVND (reference sequence). Trimming removed 1 base from V and 0 bases from J, with 4 bases in between. The CDR3 bases are TGTGCCAGTAGTATAGTAATTAGCAATCAGCCCCAGCATTTT. Protein product: CASSIVISNQPQHF.

The chain links TRBV4-1 to TRBJ1-2; D remains ambiguous. The germline CDR1 and CDR2 sequences are MGHRA and YSYEKL. Trimming removed 4 bases from V and 4 bases from J, with 25 bases in between. The CDR3 totals 18 residues. CDR3 nucleotides: TGCGCCAGCAGCCGTAGCCCAGGCGGCTATCAAGAATCCTATGGCTACACCTTC. This encodes CASSRSPGGYQESYGYTF.